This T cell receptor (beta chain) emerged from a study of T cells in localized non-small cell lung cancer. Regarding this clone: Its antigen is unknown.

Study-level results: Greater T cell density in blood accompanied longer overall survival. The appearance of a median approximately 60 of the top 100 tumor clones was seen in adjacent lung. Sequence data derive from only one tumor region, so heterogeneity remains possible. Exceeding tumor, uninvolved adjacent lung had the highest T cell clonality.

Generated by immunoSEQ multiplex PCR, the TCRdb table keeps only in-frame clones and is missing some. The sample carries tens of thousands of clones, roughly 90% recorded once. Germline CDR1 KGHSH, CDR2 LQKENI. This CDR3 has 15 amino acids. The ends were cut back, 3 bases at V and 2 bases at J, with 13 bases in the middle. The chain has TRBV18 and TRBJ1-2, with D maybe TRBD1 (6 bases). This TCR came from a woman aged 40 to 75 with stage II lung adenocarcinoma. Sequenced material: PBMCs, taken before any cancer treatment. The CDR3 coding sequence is TGTGCCAGCTCACCGTTACAGGGAGGGAACTATGGCTACACCTTC. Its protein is CASSPLQGGNYGYTF.